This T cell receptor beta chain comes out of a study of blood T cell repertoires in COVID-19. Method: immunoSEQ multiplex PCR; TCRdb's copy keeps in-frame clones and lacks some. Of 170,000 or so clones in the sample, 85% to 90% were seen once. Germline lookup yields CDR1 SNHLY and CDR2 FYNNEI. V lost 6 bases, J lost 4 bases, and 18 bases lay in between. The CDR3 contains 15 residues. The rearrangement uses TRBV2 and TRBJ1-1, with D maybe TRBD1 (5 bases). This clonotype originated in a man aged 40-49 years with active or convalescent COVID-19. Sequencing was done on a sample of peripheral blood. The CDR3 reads CASSAGPRASTEAFF. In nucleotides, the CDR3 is TGTGCCAGCAGCGCGGGACCCCGGGCAAGCACTGAAGCTTTCTTT.